The sequence of this T cell receptor (beta chain) was determined in a study of OX40 agonist ivuxolimab in advanced cancers. Study summary: Across the patients, intravenous ivuxolimab was delivered every 2 weeks at 0.01 to 10 mg/kg.

Some clones are missing from TCRdb's copy, which holds only in-frame ones; the method was immunoSEQ multiplex PCR. The table lists under 25,000 clones, roughly 89% of them singletons, with 15% to 20% in the top ten. This CDR3 is 16 amino acids long. V gave up 8 bases and J gave up 6 bases; unmatched junction bases: 16. The V gene's germline CDR1 is SQVTM and CDR2 ANQGSEA. This TCR came from an adult with an advanced solid tumor such as melanoma, head and neck, liver or kidney cancer. This sequence joins TRBV29-1 and TRBJ1-6; TRBD1 matches at 7 bases. The sample was CD4+ or CD8+ T cells sorted from blood, taken in a trial of the OX40 agonist ivuxolimab. DNA for the CDR3: TGCAGCCCGAAGGTGACAGGGCCCGAATCTAATTCACCCCTCCACTTT. Protein product: CSPKVTGPESNSPLHF. Full variable domain (remainder filled in from reference TRBV29-1 and TRBJ1-6): SAVISQKPSRDICQRGTSLTIQCQVDSQVTMMFWYRQQPGQSLTLIATANQGSEATYESGFVIDKFPISRPNLTFSTLTVSNMSPEDSSIYLCSPKVTGPESNSPLHFGNGTRLTVT.